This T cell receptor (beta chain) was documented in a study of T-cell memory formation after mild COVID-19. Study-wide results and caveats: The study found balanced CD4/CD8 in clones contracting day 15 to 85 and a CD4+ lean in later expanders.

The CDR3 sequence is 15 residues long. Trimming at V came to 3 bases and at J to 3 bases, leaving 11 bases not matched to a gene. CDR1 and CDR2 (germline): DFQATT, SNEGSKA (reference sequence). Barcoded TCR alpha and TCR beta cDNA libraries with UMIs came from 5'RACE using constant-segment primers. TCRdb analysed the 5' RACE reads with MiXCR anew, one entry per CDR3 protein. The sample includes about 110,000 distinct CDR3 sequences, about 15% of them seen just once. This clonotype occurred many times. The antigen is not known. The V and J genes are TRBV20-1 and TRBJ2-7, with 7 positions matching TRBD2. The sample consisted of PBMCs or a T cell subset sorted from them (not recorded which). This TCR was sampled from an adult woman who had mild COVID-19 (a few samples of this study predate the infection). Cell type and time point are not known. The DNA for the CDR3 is TGCAGTGCTAGCATTTTAAGCGGGATAAACTACGAGCAGTACTTC. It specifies CSASILSGINYEQYF.